One and the same sample provided the 8 T cell receptor beta chains below, sequenced in a study of cytomegalovirus exposure and HLA in healthy donors. In the PCR, 60 Vbeta and 13 Jbeta primers were used. Sequencing used immunoSEQ multiplex PCR; TCRdb keeps in-frame clones, though not all of them. The sample has 90,000 to 130,000 clones; roughly 69% are singletons. The specimen sequenced was PBMCs. Receptor source: a woman aged 30 to 39 in good health and CMV-seronegative.

This clone was counted a few times. The chain is built from TRBV27 and TRBJ2-7, with D possibly matching TRBD1 (5 bases). This CDR3 has 16 residues. The V and J ends lost 4 bases and 0 bases respectively, with 16 bases between them. Germline CDR1 and CDR2: MNHEY and SMNVEV (reference sequence). CDR3 DNA sequence: TGTGCCAGCAGTTGGGCAGGGCCGAAGTACTCCTACGAGCAGTACTTC. This codes for CASSWAGPKYSYEQYF.

The V call is TRBV9, the J call TRBJ2-7, with 7 bases fitting TRBD1. With V trimmed by 2 bases and J by 2 bases, 4 bases remained unmatched. Germline-derived CDR1 and CDR2 are SGDLS and YYNGEE. There are 14 residues in the CDR3. The CDR3 nucleotides read TGTGCCAGCAGCGTGGGGGACAGCCCCTACGAGCAGTACTTC. It translates to CASSVGDSPYEQYF.

The rearrangement uses TRBV30 and TRBJ1-1; D is perhaps TRBD1 (6 bases). Germline-derived CDR1 and CDR2 are GTSNPN and SVGIG (reference sequence). V shed 3 bases and J shed 4 bases, with 12 bases lying between them. CDR3 length: 13 residues. Written as DNA, the CDR3 is TGTGCCTGGAGACAGGGAGGGAGCACTGAAGCTTTCTTT. It specifies CAWRQGGSTEAFF.

The V gene is TRBV5-6, the J gene TRBJ1-1; unclear D gene. The V end lost 2 bases, the J end lost 1 base, and 12 bases lay between the germline ends. Germline V CDR1 and CDR2: SGHDT, YYEEEE. The length of the CDR3 is 15 residues. CDR3 protein: CASSFFVGRNTEAFF. Here the CDR3 DNA reads TGTGCCAGCAGCTTTTTTGTTGGGCGGAACACTGAAGCTTTCTTT. The full variable domain, with the rest looked up from reference TRBV5-6 and TRBJ1-1, is DAGVTQSPTHLIKTRGQQVTLRCSPKSGHDTVSWYQQALGQGPQFIFQYYEEEERQRGNFPDRFSGHQFPNYSSELNVNALLLGDSALYLCASSFFVGRNTEAFFGQGTRLTVV.

This clone has a single count. The CDR3 loop reads CASSSSSSSYNSPLHF. The DNA of the CDR3 is TGTGCCAGCAGTTCCTCCTCGAGCTCCTATAATTCACCCCTCCACTTT. The chain combines TRBV6-5 with TRBJ1-6; no reliable D call. V shed 4 bases and J shed 0 bases, with 10 bases lying between them. The CDR3 is 16 residues long. The germline V gene has CDR1 MNHEY and CDR2 SVGAGI.

The chain is built from TRBV6-1 and TRBJ2-7; 8 bases line up with TRBD2. There are 14 residues in the CDR3. Trimming removed 2 bases from V and 6 bases from J; junction bases left unmatched: 6. Per the germline V gene, CDR1 is MNHNS and CDR2 is SASEGT. This chain's CDR3 is CASSEPSGSSEQYF. The DNA of the CDR3 is TGTGCCAGCAGTGAACCCAGCGGGAGTAGCGAGCAGTACTTC.

CDR3: CASSFDSGSYNEQFF. The CDR3 DNA follows: TGTGCCAGCAGCTTCGATAGCGGGAGTTACAATGAGCAGTTCTTC. The rearrangement links TRBV7-2 to TRBJ2-1; the match to TRBD2 covers 9 bases. Trimming cost V 3 bases and J 4 bases; bases outside gene matches: 4. Germline assignment: CDR1 SGHTA and CDR2 FQGNSA. The CDR3 is made up of 15 amino acids.

This clone appeared a few times. The chain couples TRBV14 to TRBJ2-1, with D perhaps TRBD1 (5 bases). V shed 1 base and J shed 6 bases, with 13 bases lying between them. There are 15 residues in the CDR3. Per the germline V gene, CDR1 is SGHDN and CDR2 is FVKESK. CDR3 bases: TGTGCCAGCAGCCAAGTCAGGGTTTCTGGCAATGAGCAGTTCTTC. This gives the protein CASSQVRVSGNEQFF.